This T cell receptor beta chain was profiled in a study of CD8+CD57+ T cells in acquired aplastic anemia. Looked up from germline, CDR1 is WSHSY and CDR2 is SAAADI. CDR3 length: 12 residues. Trimming took 6 bases from V and 2 from J, leaving 6 bases between them. Study-level results: The number of CD8+ CDR3 sequences shared by patients and controls was roughly 31. Patients did not significantly differ from controls in CD8+ Simpson's diversity.

Previously, flow cytometry had revealed CD8+CD57+ cell expansion in the patients chosen for sequencing. Patients had received no therapy at the time of blood sampling. In the case of this clonotype: Its matching antigen is unknown.

For CDR3 and TCR beta VDJ profiling, genomic DNA was the template used. TCRdb re-called the reads through MiXCR, storing one row per CDR3 protein. The data hold about 120,000 distinct CDR3 sequences, with 58% observed a single time. The chain has TRBV10-2 and TRBJ2-3, with D hard to call. This receptor was taken from a human donor with aplastic anemia. Sequencing used sorted CD4+, CD8+, or CD8+CD57+ T cells (not recorded which) from PBMCs. The CDR3 is CASRTTTDTQYF. The CDR3 DNA is TGCGCCAGCAGAACTACCACAGATACGCAGTATTTT.